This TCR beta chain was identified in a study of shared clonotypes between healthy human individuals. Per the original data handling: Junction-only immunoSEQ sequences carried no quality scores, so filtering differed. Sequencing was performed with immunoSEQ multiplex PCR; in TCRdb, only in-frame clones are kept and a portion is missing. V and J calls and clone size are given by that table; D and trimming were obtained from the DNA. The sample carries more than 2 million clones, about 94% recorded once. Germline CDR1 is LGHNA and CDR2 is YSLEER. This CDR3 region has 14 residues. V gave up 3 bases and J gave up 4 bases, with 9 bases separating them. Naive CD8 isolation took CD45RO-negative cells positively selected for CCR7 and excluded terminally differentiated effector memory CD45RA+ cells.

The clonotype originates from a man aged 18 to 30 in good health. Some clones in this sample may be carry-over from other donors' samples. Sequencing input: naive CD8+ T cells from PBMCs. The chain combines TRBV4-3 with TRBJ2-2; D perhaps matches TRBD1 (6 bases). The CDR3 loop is CASSQLGATGELFF. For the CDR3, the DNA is TGCGCCAGCAGCCAGCTGGGGGCCACCGGGGAGCTGTTTTTT.